This T cell receptor (beta chain) was identified in a study of vaccination effects on CD4 cells after COVID-19. This CDR3 has 16 residues. V lost 0 bases to trimming and J lost 4 bases; unmatched junction nucleotides: 5. The germline gives CDR1 LGHNA, CDR2 YSLEER. ViraFEST expansion of antigen-specific CD4+ T cells with viral peptide pools preceded sequencing. The authors isolated CD4+ T cells after 9 to 10 days of culture. Vaccinated participants had no history of SARS-CoV-2 infection and tested negative for nucleocapsid antibodies. A density of fewer than 2.5 million PBMC per well was used; these cells were cultured with about 9.1 IU/ml IL-2 and 10 ug/ml peptides. Days 3 and 7 were when half the medium was replaced with IL-2 medium. Details on this clone: Its antigen remains unidentified.

General study findings and limits: Relatively few convalescent patients took part in the study, which had no early post-infection timepoints. Among infection- and vaccine-induced clones, marked clonal contraction occurred late after vaccination.

TCRdb keeps only in-frame clones here, not all; method: immunoSEQ multiplex PCR. The repertoire consists of about 38,000 clones, with roughly 70% occurring once and the leading ten covering approximately 22%. The TCR sequence derives from a human donor who received a COVID-19 vaccine. Source: CD4+ T cells from PBMCs cultured with SARS-CoV-2 spike peptides, taken before COVID-19 vaccination. V usage is TRBV4-3 and J usage is TRBJ2-4, with 8 bases that match TRBD1. CDR3 in amino acids: CASSQEPGGSKNIQYF. The CDR3 DNA reads as TGCGCCAGCAGCCAAGAGCCAGGGGGCTCTAAAAACATTCAGTACTTC.